This T cell receptor (beta chain) was identified during a study of blood T cells in healthy people across ages. V shed 2 bases, J shed 1 base, and the junction held 8 bases outside the gene matches. Germline CDR1 SGHTA, CDR2 FQGNSA. The CDR3 spans 17 residues. Next came a second PCR, run for about 7 to 12 cycles, which used a sample-barcoded 5' primer along with a J-beta primer mix. Carrying 12 random nucleotides, a template-switch adaptor labeled each individual cDNA molecule. Each CDR3 protein gets one entry after TCRdb re-called the 5' RACE reads with MiXCR. The table lists roughly 680,000 distinct CDR3 sequences, around 21% of them singletons, with around 3.4% in the top ten. At least 6 micrograms of total RNA were extracted per sample.

The chain couples TRBV7-2 to TRBJ2-1; 7 bases map to TRBD1. The receptor was isolated from a man between 65 and 85 years old in good health. Sequencing used blood. The CDR3 reads CASSLLGGAQSYNEQFF. The CDR3 DNA reads TGTGCCAGCAGCTTATTAGGGGGCGCTCAATCCTACAATGAGCAGTTCTTC.